The 18 T cell receptor beta chains reported below all come from one sample, sequenced in a study of graft-versus-host responses after intestinal transplantation. Clones were read by immunoSEQ multiplex PCR, and TCRdb kept only the in-frame ones, dropping some. The table includes 9,500 to 13,000 clones, around four fifths detected once. Lymphocytes from graft epithelium and lamina propria were isolated. Material: ileum tissue, obtained 23 days after intestinal transplant. The receptors shown here come from a human patient who received an intestinal transplant, so some T cells may come from the graft donor.

V usage is TRBV7-2 and J usage is TRBJ2-2; 13 bases fit TRBD2. CDR3 length equals 16 residues. Germline CDR1 SGHTA, CDR2 FQGNSA. V lost 5 bases and J lost 6; bases outside the gene matches: 6. The CDR3 coding sequence is TGTGCCAGCAGCCCCGGGACTAGCGGGGCGGCCGGGGAGCTGTTTTTT. Translated, it gives CASSPGTSGAAGELFF.

With regard to this clone: At one of its ends the junction is not consistent with the germline gene, which may arise from a read error. This sequence joins TRBV7-9 and TRBJ2-7; 9 bases are shared with TRBD1. Germline assignment: CDR1 SEHNR and CDR2 FQNEAQ (reference sequence). The CDR3 has 12 amino acids. The DNA for the CDR3 is TGTGCCAGCAGCTTAGAAGCAGGGACAGGGCTTTTC. It yields the protein CASSLEAGTGLF.

The chain couples TRBV10-3 to TRBJ2-3, with 11 bases aligning to TRBD2. The CDR3 runs 16 residues. V shed 6 bases and J 5 bases; nucleotides not matched to a gene: 10. Germline loops: CDR1 ENHRY, CDR2 SYGVKD. Written as DNA, the CDR3 is TGTGCCATCAGCCGGGAAGTAGGACTAGCGGGAGATACGCAGTATTTT. Its translation is CAISREVGLAGDTQYF.

The V and J genes are TRBV7-2 and TRBJ2-1; possible D gene TRBD1, 5 bases. CDR3 size: 13 residues. The V gene's germline CDR1 is SGHTA and CDR2 FQGNSA. The V end was cut by 1 base, the J end by 5 bases, with 6 bases between. The CDR3 here is CASSLGRDNEQFF. The CDR3 nucleotides read TGTGCCAGCAGCTTAGGCAGGGACAATGAGCAGTTCTTC.

This clone turned up a few times. The rearrangement links TRBV28 to TRBJ1-4; no definite D call. V lost 1 base to trimming and J lost 8 bases, with 5 bases between them. The CDR3 extends over 12 amino acids. Germline-derived CDR1 and CDR2 are MDHEN and SYDVKM. As DNA, the CDR3 is TGTGCCAGCAGTTTATTAGGGGAAAAACTGTTTTTT. Protein sequence: CASSLLGEKLFF.

The chain couples TRBV6-1 to TRBJ2-1; TRBD2 is a possible D gene (5 bases). Germline V gene sequence: CDR1 MNHNS, CDR2 SASEGT. The CDR3 is made up of 11 amino acids. Between the trimmed V and J ends, which lost 7 bases and 6 bases, there was a span of 7 bases. The CDR3 here is CASMGANEQFF. The DNA for the CDR3 is TGTGCCAGCATGGGAGCCAATGAGCAGTTCTTC.

V usage is TRBV6-5 and J usage is TRBJ1-5; maybe TRBD1 (5 bases). This CDR3 has 13 residues. Trimming pared 5 bases from V and 7 bases from J, leaving 12 bases between. Germline V gene data show CDR1 as MNHEY and CDR2 as SVGAGI. The CDR3, as DNA: TGTGCCAGCAGTGGGGCCCTTCGCCAGCCCCAGCATTTT. Encoded protein: CASSGALRQPQHF.

V gene TRBV30 combines with J gene TRBJ1-1; a weak D match, TRBD1 (5 bases). Trimming took off 5 bases at V and 2 bases at J, with 12 bases between the two ends. CDR3 length equals 13 residues. Germline CDR1 GTSNPN, CDR2 SVGIG (reference sequence). The CDR3 DNA reads as TGTGCCTGGGGGGGAAACCTTAACACTGAAGCTTTCTTT. Protein sequence: CAWGGNLNTEAFF.

This rearrangement joins TRBV21-1 to TRBJ2-2; whether TRBD1, the table's D call, matches the DNA was not checked. TRBV21-1 represents a pseudogene. The CDR3 loop spans 17 amino acids. CDR3 sequence (DNA): TGTGCCAGCAGCAAAAAGGAACAGGGGGCGAACACCGGGGAGCTGTTTTTT. Translating gives CASSKKEQGANTGELFF.

The chain has TRBV5-6 and TRBJ2-7; TRBD2 agrees at 8 bases. Looked up from germline, CDR1 is SGHDT and CDR2 is YYEEEE. This CDR3 is 15 amino acids long. V shed 2 bases, J shed 7 bases, and the junction held 11 bases outside the gene matches. The CDR3 nucleotides read TGTGCCAGCAGCTTTTTGTTAGCGGGGCGGAGGGAGCAGTACTTC. Protein product: CASSFLLAGRREQYF. Full variable domain (rest looked up from reference TRBV5-6 and TRBJ2-7): DAGVTQSPTHLIKTRGQQVTLRCSPKSGHDTVSWYQQALGQGPQFIFQYYEEEERQRGNFPDRFSGHQFPNYSSELNVNALLLGDSALYLCASSFLLAGRREQYFGPGTRLTVT.

The chain joins TRBV23-1 to TRBJ2-6, with D unclear. TRBV23-1 is labeled an ORF, and its function is uncertain. Trimming took off 4 bases at V and 0 bases at J, with 25 bases between the two ends. The CDR3 is 21 amino acids. This CDR3 is CASSPPVECRSPTSGANVLTF. CDR3 DNA sequence: TGCGCCAGCAGTCCGCCCGTTGAATGCAGAAGCCCCACCTCTGGGGCCAACGTCCTGACTTTC.

The J gene is TRBJ2-1, the V gene TRBV4-1; D not certain. Trimming cost V 6 bases and J 0 bases, with 12 bases left between them. Germline V gene lookup returns CDR1 MGHRA and CDR2 YSYEKL. CDR3 length: 15 residues. The chain's CDR3 is CASRERVVSYNEQFF. CDR3 coding DNA: TGCGCCAGCAGGGAGAGAGTCGTCTCCTACAATGAGCAGTTCTTC.

The V call is TRBV7-2, the J call TRBJ1-5, with TRBD1 matching over 11 bases. From germline, CDR1 is SGHTA and CDR2 FQGNSA. This CDR3 is 14 amino acids long. V shed 3 bases and J 5 bases; nucleotides not matched to a gene: 0. CDR3 in amino acids: CASSLGQGDQPQHF. In DNA form, the CDR3 reads TGTGCCAGCAGCTTGGGACAGGGGGATCAGCCCCAGCATTTT.

The rearrangement joins TRBV4-3 to TRBJ2-7; 8 nucleotides agree with TRBD1. The CDR3 spans 15 residues. The germline gives CDR1 LGHNA, CDR2 YSLEER. With 2 bases clipped from V and 3 bases from J, the junction kept 6 bases outside the gene matches. The CDR3 here is CASSQNQGANYEQYF. The CDR3 DNA sequence: TGCGCCAGCAGCCAAAATCAGGGGGCTAACTACGAGCAGTACTTC.

This sequence joins TRBV11-1 and TRBJ2-7; 10 nucleotides match TRBD1. This CDR3 is built from 15 residues. V dropped 5 bases and J dropped 3; count of bases not matched to a gene: 7. Germline CDR1 is SGHAT and CDR2 is FQDESV (reference sequence). As DNA, the CDR3 is TGTGCCAGCAGCGCGGGACAGGGGCCCTTCTACGAGCAGTACTTC. As protein: CASSAGQGPFYEQYF.

CDR3 DNA sequence: TGTGCCAGTAGTATGCCGGGACACGCTAGGACCGGGGAGCTGTTTTTT. Amino acid sequence: CASSMPGHARTGELFF. The chain is built from TRBV19 and TRBJ2-2, with a possible D match to TRBD1 (6 bases). The CDR3 totals 16 residues. Germline values: CDR1 LNHDA, CDR2 SQIVND (reference sequence). Trimming stripped 3 bases from V and 5 bases from J, with 16 bases between. Drawing the rest from reference TRBV19 and TRBJ2-2, the complete variable domain is DGGITQSPKYLFRKEGQNVTLSCEQNLNHDAMYWYRQDPGQGLRLIYYSQIVNDFQKGDIAEGYSVSREKKESFPLTVTSAQKNPTAFYLCASSMPGHARTGELFFGEGSRLTVL.

V and J are TRBV25-1 and TRBJ2-5; 7 bases map to TRBD2. After removal of 7 bases from V and 0 bases from J, the junction contained 11 bases not matched to a gene. Germline V gene lookup returns CDR1 MGHDK and CDR2 SYGVNS. The CDR3 extends over 16 amino acids. CDR3 bases: TGTGCCAGCACTCAGCAGCGGGGTCCGTACCAAGAGACCCAGTACTTC. Translated: CASTQQRGPYQETQYF.

This clone was picked up one time. The chain carries TRBV7-6 and TRBJ1-5, with 10 bases fitting TRBD1. The CDR3 runs 19 residues. The germline V gene encodes CDR1 SGHVS and CDR2 FNYEAQ. Trimming removed 5 bases from V and 0 bases from J; junction bases left unmatched: 13. The CDR3 nucleotides are TGTGCCAGCAGCACCCCGGGACAGGGGAGGGGGTATAGCAATCAGCCCCAGCATTTT. Translation: CASSTPGQGRGYSNQPQHF.